This entry concerns a single T cell receptor (beta chain). This specimen belongs to a study of blood T cell repertoires in COVID-19. About the research overall: The analysed material was cDNA or gDNA that came from T cells, B-cell-depleted T cells, or PBMCs.

Germline values: CDR1 LGHDT, CDR2 YNNKEL (reference sequence). With V trimmed by 0 bases and J by 0 bases, 10 bases remained unmatched. This CDR3 is built from 20 residues. Method: immunoSEQ multiplex PCR; TCRdb's copy keeps in-frame clones and lacks some. The sample holds about 320,000 clones, 90% seen once. Individuals drawn from 20 to 25 US areas were roughly 18 to 95 years old. The chain links TRBV3-1 (or the pseudogene TRBV3-2) to TRBJ2-1, with TRBD2 matching 11 bases. Sample: PBMCs or T cells enriched from blood (not recorded which). This receptor was identified in a woman in her 30s who had been exposed to COVID-19. The CDR3 sequence is CASSQDPPSGGRSSYNEQFF. The CDR3, as DNA: TGTGCCAGCAGCCAAGATCCGCCTAGCGGGGGGCGATCCTCCTACAATGAGCAGTTCTTC.